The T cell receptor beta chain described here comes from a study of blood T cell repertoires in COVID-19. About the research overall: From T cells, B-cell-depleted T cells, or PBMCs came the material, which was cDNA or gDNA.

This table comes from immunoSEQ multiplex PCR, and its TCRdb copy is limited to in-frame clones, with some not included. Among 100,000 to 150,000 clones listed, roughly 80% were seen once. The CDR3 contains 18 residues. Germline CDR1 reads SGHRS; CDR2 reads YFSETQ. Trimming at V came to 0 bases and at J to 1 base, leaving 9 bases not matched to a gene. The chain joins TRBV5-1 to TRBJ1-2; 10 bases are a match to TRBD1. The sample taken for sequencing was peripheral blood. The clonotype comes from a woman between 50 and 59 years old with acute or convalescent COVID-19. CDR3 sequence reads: CASSLGGQGLKLNYGYTF. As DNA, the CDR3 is TGCGCCAGCAGCTTGGGGGGACAGGGGCTAAAACTTAACTATGGCTACACCTTC.